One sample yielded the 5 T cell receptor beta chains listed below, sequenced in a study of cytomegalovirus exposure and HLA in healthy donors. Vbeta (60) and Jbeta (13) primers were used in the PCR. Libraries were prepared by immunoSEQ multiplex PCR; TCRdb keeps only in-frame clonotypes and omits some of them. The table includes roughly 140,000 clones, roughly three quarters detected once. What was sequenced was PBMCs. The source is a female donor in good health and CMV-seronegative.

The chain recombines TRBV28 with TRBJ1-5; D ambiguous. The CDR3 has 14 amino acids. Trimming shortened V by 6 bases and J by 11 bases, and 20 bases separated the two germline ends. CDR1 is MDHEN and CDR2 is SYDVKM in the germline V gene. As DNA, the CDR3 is TGTGCCAGCAGCTCCTCACCCTCTTCGCGGGCCCAGCATTTT. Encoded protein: CASSSSPSSRAQHF.

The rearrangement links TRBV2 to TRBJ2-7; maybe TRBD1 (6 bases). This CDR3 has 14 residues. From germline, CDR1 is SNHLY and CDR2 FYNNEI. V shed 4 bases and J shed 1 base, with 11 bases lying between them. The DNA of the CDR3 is TGTGCCAGCAGTGCACAGGGAATGTCCTACGAGCAGTACTTC. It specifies CASSAQGMSYEQYF. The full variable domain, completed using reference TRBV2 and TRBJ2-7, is EPEVTQTPSHQVTQMGQEVILRCVPISNHLYFYWYRQILGQKVEFLVSFYNNEISEKSEIFDDQFSVERPDGSNFTLKIRSTKLEDSAMYFCASSAQGMSYEQYFGPGTRLTVT.

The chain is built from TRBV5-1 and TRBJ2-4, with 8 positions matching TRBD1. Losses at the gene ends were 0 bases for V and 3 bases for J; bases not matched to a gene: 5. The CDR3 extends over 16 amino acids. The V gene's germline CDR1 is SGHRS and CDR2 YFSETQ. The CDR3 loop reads CASSLGRGLDKNIQYF. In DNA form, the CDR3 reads TGCGCCAGCAGCTTGGGCAGGGGGCTCGACAAAAACATTCAGTACTTC. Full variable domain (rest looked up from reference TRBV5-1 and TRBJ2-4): KAGVTQTPRYLIKTRGQQVTLSCSPISGHRSVSWYQQTPGQGLQFLFEYFSETQRNKGNFPGRFSGRQFSNSRSEMNVSTLELGDSALYLCASSLGRGLDKNIQYFGAGTRLSVL.

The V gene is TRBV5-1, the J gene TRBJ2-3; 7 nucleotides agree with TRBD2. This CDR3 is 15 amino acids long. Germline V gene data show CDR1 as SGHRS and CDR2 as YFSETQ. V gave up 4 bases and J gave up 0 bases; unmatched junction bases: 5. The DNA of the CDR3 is TGCGCCAGCAGCCCTCTAGCGGCTAGCACAGATACGCAGTATTTT. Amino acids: CASSPLAASTDTQYF.

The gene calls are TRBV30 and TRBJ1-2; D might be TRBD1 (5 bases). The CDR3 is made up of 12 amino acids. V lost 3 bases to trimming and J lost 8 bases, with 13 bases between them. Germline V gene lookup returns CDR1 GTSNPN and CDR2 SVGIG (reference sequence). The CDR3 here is CAWRPDTLGYTF. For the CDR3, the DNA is TGTGCCTGGAGGCCGGACACTTTGGGCTACACCTTC.